This TCR beta chain appears in the sequencing data of a study of cytomegalovirus exposure and HLA in healthy donors. Study-level findings and limits: The study flagged approximately 180 TCR beta chains as cytomegalovirus-associated.

The PCR ran on 60 Vbeta and 13 Jbeta primers. Assay: immunoSEQ multiplex PCR; the TCRdb copy retains only in-frame clones and omits some. The sample gives approximately 150,000 clones, more than 75% of which show up once; 2.5% to 3% is in the top ten. This CDR3 region has 13 residues. Trimming stripped 1 base from V and 2 bases from J, with 5 bases between. CDR1 is SGHRS and CDR2 is YFSETQ in the germline V gene. Note on this clone: Its antigen remains unknown.

The chain couples TRBV5-1 to TRBJ2-3; D gene ambiguous. This TCR was recovered from a female donor in good health and CMV-seronegative. Sequencing was carried out using PBMCs. The CDR3 nucleotides read TGCGCCAGCAGCTTGACTACCACAGATACGCAGTATTTT. As protein: CASSLTTTDTQYF. Full variable domain (rest looked up from reference TRBV5-1 and TRBJ2-3): KAGVTQTPRYLIKTRGQQVTLSCSPISGHRSVSWYQQTPGQGLQFLFEYFSETQRNKGNFPGRFSGRQFSNSRSEMNVSTLELGDSALYLCASSLTTTDTQYFGPGTRLTVL.